This TCR beta chain was identified in a study of T cell repertoires in cytomegalovirus infection. Study overall: The public TCR beta signatures pointed to both CMV infection and matching HLA type.

Concerning this clonotype itself: The antigen is not known.

Trimming took off 2 bases at V and 2 bases at J, with 19 bases between the two ends. The CDR3 spans 17 residues. Germline V lookup: CDR1 SGHAT, CDR2 FQNNGV. TCRdb used MiXCR to reprocess the reads, holding one entry per CDR3 protein. The profile covers about 490,000 distinct CDR3 sequences, with 26% appearing a single time and 13% taken by the ten largest. Regarding the study as a whole: The cumulative frequency of public TCR beta families distinguished individuals who carried CMV together with the relevant HLA. The response measured ex vivo was dominated by TCR beta clonotypes (HLA-C-restricted and CMV-specific).

This receptor was identified in a human donor in good health (CMV status not recorded). Some clones in this sample may be carry-over from other donors' samples. Sequences were obtained from PBMCs. The V gene is TRBV11-2, the J gene TRBJ2-7; possibly TRBD2 for D (7 bases). As DNA, the CDR3 is TGTGCCAGCAGCTTATCGGGGGGTGGGACAACCCCCTACGAGCAGTACTTC. This translates into CASSLSGGGTTPYEQYF.